Listed below are T cell receptor beta chains from one sample, sequenced in a study of blood T cell repertoires in COVID-19. Produced via immunoSEQ multiplex PCR; TCRdb's table is partial and in-frame only. The table has fewer than 700,000 clones, about 89% seen once; the top ten hold 7.5% to 9%. The sequenced sample was peripheral blood. These receptors were taken from a woman in her 50s with COVID-19, enrolled during active disease. Both conserved end residues are part of each CDR3. D genes are given only for firm matches. Size is stated for part of the rows, as once, few or many counts, or as a class when the clone is expanded.

size	V	D	J	CDR3	DNA
NA	TRBV11-2	TRBD2	TRBJ2-2	CASSLGLAGGPFTGELFF	TGTGCCAGCAGCTTAGGACTAGCGGGGGGCCCGTTTACCGGGGAGCTGTTTTTT
NA	TRBV19	NA	TRBJ2-6	CASSIDLWEYAPPTHSGANVLTF	TGTGCCAGTAGTATAGATCTATGGGAGTATGCCCCCCCCACCCACTCTGGGGCCAACGTCCTGACTTTC
NA	TRBV6-5	NA	TRBJ1-1	CASSRSLLTSEAFF	TGTGCCAGCAGCCGGTCCTTGCTAACGAGTGAAGCTTTCTTT
NA	TRBV6-5	NA	TRBJ1-1	CASPDRNTEAFF	TGTGCCAGCCCGGACAGGAACACTGAAGCTTTCTTT
NA	TRBV5-4	TRBD2	TRBJ2-1	CASSSTLGLAGGGEQFF	TGTGCCAGCAGCTCAACCCTCGGACTAGCGGGGGGAGGGGAGCAGTTCTTC
NA	TRBV6-5	NA	TRBJ2-1	CASRKAELYNEQFF	TGTGCCAGCAGGAAAGCGGAGTTATACAATGAGCAGTTCTTC
once	TRBV5-5	TRBD2	TRBJ2-3	CASSFISGGVPHDTQYF	TGTGCCAGCAGCTTTATTAGCGGGGGGGTCCCACATGATACGCAGTATTTT
NA	TRBV30	NA	TRBJ1-2	CAWSPGQSYGYTF	TGTGCCTGGAGTCCCGGACAGTCCTATGGCTACACCTTC
NA	TRBV19	NA	TRBJ1-4	CASSIVAGSNEKLFF	TGTGCCAGTAGTATAGTAGCCGGGTCCAATGAAAAACTGTTTTTT
NA	TRBV5-5	NA	TRBJ2-3	CASSQRGIADTQYF	TGTGCCAGCAGCCAAAGGGGGATCGCAGATACGCAGTATTTT
many	TRBV5-1	TRBD1	TRBJ2-2	CASSWDRGGDTGELFF	TGCGCCAGCAGCTGGGACAGGGGAGGGGACACCGGGGAGCTGTTTTTT
NA	TRBV5-1	NA	TRBJ1-1	CASSLAGRAGGTEAFF	TGCGCCAGCAGCTTGGCCGGCAGGGCCGGGGGGACTGAAGCTTTCTTT
NA	TRBV9	NA	TRBJ1-6	CASSLEGRNSPLHF	TGTGCCAGCAGCCTAGAGGGGAGGAATTCACCCCTCCACTTT
NA	TRBV9	NA	TRBJ1-2	CASSGVAGGYGYTF	TGTGCCAGCAGCGGTGTAGCGGGGGGGTATGGCTACACCTTC
NA	TRBV5-1	TRBD2	TRBJ2-7	CASSLVAGGHLYEQYF	TGCGCCAGCAGCTTGGTGGCGGGGGGCCACCTCTACGAGCAGTACTTC
NA	TRBV9	TRBD1	TRBJ2-5	CASSATGTGAPGAQYF	TGTGCCAGCAGCGCCACCGGGACAGGGGCTCCAGGGGCCCAGTACTTC
NA	TRBV19	NA	TRBJ2-2	CASRKQNTGELFF	TGTGCCAGCCGAAAACAGAACACCGGGGAGCTGTTTTTT